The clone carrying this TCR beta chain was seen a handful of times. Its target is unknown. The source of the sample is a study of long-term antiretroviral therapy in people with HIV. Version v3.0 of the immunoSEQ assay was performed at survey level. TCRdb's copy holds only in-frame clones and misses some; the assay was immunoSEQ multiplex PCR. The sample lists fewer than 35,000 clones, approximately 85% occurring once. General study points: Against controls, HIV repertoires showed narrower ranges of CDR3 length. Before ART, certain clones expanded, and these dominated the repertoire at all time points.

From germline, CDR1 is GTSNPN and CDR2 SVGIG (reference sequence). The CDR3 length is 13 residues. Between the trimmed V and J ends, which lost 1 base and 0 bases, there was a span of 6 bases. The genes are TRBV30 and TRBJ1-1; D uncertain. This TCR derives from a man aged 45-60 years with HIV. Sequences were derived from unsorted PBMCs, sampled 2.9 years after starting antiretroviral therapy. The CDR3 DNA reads TGTGCCTGGAGTGGGCAGATGAACACTGAAGCTTTCTTT. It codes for CAWSGQMNTEAFF.